The rows below give T cell receptor beta chains drawn from one sample of a study of T cells after yellow fever vaccination. Via MiXCR, TCRdb re-called the 5' RACE reads, giving one row per CDR3 protein. The profile covers roughly 150,000 distinct CDR3 sequences, with 6% to 7.5% appearing a single time and approximately 2.5% taken by the ten largest. The source material was CD4+ T cells sorted from PBMCs, sampled more than 4 days after the first yellow fever vaccination. The receptors originated from a young man who received the YFV17D yellow fever vaccine. The conserved cysteine and the conserved F or W are not part of the CDR3 here.

v_call	j_call	cdr3_aa
TRBV7-6	TRBJ1-1	ASSLAGSTTEAF
TRBV4-1	TRBJ1-5	ASSHPMGLSSHQPQH
TRBV19	TRBJ2-2	ASSTRQGAVLTGDLF
TRBV6-1	TRBJ2-6	ASSPTGGLSGANVLT
TRBV20-1	TRBJ1-1	SARRGGNSNTEAF
TRBV10-3	TRBJ1-2	AISQGGSPNYGYT
TRBV7-8	TRBJ2-2	ASSPWDSATGELF
TRBV27	TRBJ2-6	ASRYQGAGANVLT
TRBV19	TRBJ1-1	ASSMGAAGRGTEAF
TRBV4-1	TRBJ2-3	ASSQELAGGPDTQY
TRBV7-2	TRBJ2-5	ASSPGQAQETQY
TRBV6-1	TRBJ2-2	ASSERDRGNTGELF
TRBV7-2	TRBJ2-5	ASSDRESKTQY
TRBV5-6	TRBJ2-7	ASSIGYYEQY
TRBV24-1	TRBJ1-5	ATAGDSNQPQH
TRBV4-2	TRBJ1-3	ASSQDSPISGNTIY
TRBV4-1	TRBJ1-5	ASSPSEGQKNQPQH
TRBV6-5	TRBJ2-3	ASSYGQTGTSTDTQY
TRBV11-1	TRBJ2-1	ASSGGRRLAGLGGNEQF
TRBV5-6	TRBJ2-1	ASRSDRAIMGEQF
TRBV7-2	TRBJ2-3	ASSLSGQLDTQY
TRBV7-2	TRBJ2-7	ASSFAGSYEQY
TRBV3-1	TRBJ2-2	ASSQRPDTTGELF
TRBV15	TRBJ2-3	ATSRDALGRVRTDTQY
TRBV7-2	TRBJ1-5	ASSPGWQQPQH
TRBV4-1	TRBJ1-1	ASRGTLKNTEAF
TRBV5-8	TRBJ2-1	ASSLRTGRTNGEQF
TRBV7-9	TRBJ1-1	ASSLVGQGGINTEAF
TRBV19	TRBJ2-1	ASSGGRQSSYNEQF
TRBV6-4	TRBJ1-2	ASTQEGGNNYGYT
TRBV12-3/TRBV12-4	TRBJ1-2	ASSLFTTNYGYT
TRBV5-1	TRBJ2-2	ATYAGTVNTGELF
TRBV25-1	TRBJ1-2	ASSEPLGTHGYT
TRBV13	TRBJ2-1	ASSKLAGGPESEQF
TRBV5-6	TRBJ2-1	ASSDGQGEGQF
TRBV20-1	TRBJ2-7	SARQDRGSYEQY
TRBV5-6	TRBJ2-3	ASSLSGFITDTQY
TRBV15	TRBJ1-6	ATKQSGQGDSPLH
TRBV12-3/TRBV12-4	TRBJ2-5	ASSPTSYVTQY
TRBV7-2	TRBJ2-2	ASSLSQDRGRNGELF
TRBV7-6	TRBJ2-7	ASYERSSYEQY
TRBV20-1	TRBJ2-1	SASGTDDGEQF
TRBV5-1	TRBJ1-1	ASRDSGLRTEAF
TRBV20-1	TRBJ2-4	SASSGGAKNIQY
TRBV7-2	TRBJ2-2	ASSYQGARTGELF
TRBV2	TRBJ2-2	AFSFRVLQGPNTGELF
TRBV20-1	TRBJ2-1	CARQRVAGGRYNEQF
TRBV5-1	TRBJ2-1	ASSPAGRNEQF
TRBV7-3	TRBJ2-1	ASSPSTDYNEQF
TRBV12-3/TRBV12-4	TRBJ2-3	ASSNSGRSYTLY
TRBV3-1	TRBJ2-1	ASSFSGSSYNEQF